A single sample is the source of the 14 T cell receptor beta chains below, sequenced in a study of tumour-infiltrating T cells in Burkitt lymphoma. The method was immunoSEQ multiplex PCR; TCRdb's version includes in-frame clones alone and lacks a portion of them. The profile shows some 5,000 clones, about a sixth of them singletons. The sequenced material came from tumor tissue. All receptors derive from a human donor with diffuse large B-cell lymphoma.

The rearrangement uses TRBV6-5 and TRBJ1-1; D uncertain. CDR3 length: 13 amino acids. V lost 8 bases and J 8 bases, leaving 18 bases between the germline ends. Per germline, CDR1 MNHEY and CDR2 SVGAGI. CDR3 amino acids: CASGYPGTGEAFF. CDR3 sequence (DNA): TGTGCCAGCGGGTACCCTGGCACGGGGGAAGCTTTCTTT.

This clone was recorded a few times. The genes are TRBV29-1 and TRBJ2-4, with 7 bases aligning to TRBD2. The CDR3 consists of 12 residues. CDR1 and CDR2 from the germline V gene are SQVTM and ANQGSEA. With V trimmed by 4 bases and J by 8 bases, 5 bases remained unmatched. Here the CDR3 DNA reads TGCAGCGTTGGTTCTGGGGGGGACATTCAGTACTTC. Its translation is CSVGSGGDIQYF.

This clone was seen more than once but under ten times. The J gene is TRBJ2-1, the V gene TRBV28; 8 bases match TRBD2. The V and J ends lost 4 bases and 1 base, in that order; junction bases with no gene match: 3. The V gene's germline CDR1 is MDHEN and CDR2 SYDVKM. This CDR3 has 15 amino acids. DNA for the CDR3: TGTGCCAGCAGTTCCCCGGGGGGGTCCTACAATGAGCAGTTCTTC. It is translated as CASSSPGGSYNEQFF.

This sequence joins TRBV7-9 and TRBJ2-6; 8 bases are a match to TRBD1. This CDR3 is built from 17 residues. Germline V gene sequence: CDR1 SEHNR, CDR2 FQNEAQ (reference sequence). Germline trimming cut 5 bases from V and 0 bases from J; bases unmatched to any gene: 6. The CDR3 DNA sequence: TGTGCCAGCAGCCCCCAGGGGGCCCTCTCTGGGGCCAACGTCCTGACTTTC. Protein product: CASSPQGALSGANVLTF.

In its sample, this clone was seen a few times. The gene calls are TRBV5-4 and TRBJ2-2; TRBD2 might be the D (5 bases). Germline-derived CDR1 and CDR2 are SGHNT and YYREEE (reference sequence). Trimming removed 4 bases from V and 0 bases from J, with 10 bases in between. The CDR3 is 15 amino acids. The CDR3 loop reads CASSPWTANTGELFF. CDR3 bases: TGTGCCAGCAGCCCCTGGACTGCGAACACCGGGGAGCTGTTTTTT. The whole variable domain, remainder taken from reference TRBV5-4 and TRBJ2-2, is ETGVTQSPTHLIKTRGQQVTLRCSSQSGHNTVSWYQQALGQGPQFIFQYYREEENGRGNFPPRFSGLQFPNYSSELNVNALELDDSALYLCASSPWTANTGELFFGEGSRLTVL.

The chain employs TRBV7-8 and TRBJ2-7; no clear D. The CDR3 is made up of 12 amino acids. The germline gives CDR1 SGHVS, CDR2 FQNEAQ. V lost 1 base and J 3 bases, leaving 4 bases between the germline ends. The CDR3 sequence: CASSLGFYEQYF. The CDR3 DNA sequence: TGTGCCAGCAGCTTAGGGTTCTACGAGCAGTACTTC. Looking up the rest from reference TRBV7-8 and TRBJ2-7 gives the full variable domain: GAGVSQSPRYKVAKRGQDVALRCDPISGHVSLFWYQQALGQGPEFLTYFQNEAQLDKSGLPSDRFFAERPEGSVSTLKIQRTQQEDSAVYLCASSLGFYEQYFGPGTRLTVT.

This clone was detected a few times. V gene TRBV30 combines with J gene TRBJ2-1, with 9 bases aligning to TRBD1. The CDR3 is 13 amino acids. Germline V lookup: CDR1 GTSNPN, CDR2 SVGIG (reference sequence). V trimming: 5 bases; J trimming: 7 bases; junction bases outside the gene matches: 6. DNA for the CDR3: TGTGCCTGGCGACAGGGGGTCATTAATGAGCAGTTCTTC. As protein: CAWRQGVINEQFF. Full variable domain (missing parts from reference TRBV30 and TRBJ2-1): SQTIHQWPATLVQPVGSPLSLECTVEGTSNPNLYWYRQAAGRGLQLLFYSVGIGQISSEVPQNLSASRPQDRQFILSSKKLLLSDSGFYLCAWRQGVINEQFFGPGTRLTVL.

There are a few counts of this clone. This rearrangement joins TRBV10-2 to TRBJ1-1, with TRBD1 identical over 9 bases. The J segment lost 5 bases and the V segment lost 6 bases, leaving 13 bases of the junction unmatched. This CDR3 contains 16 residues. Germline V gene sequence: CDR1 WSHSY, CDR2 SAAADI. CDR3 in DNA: TGCGCCAGCAGGCCCGGGACAGGGACGTCTTTTACTGAAGCTTTCTTT. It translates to CASRPGTGTSFTEAFF.

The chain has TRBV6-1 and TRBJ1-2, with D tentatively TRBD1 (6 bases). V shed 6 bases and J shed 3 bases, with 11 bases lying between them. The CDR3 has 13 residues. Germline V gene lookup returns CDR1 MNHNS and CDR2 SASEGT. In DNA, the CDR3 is TGTGCCAGCAGATACAGGGTTGACTATGGCTACACCTTC. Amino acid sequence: CASRYRVDYGYTF.

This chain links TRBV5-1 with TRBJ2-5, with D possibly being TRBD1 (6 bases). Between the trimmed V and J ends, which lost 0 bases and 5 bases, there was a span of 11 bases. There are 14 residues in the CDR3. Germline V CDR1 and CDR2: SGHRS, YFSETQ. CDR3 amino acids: CASSLAGVGETQYF. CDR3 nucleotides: TGCGCCAGCAGCTTGGCAGGGGTCGGTGAGACCCAGTACTTC.

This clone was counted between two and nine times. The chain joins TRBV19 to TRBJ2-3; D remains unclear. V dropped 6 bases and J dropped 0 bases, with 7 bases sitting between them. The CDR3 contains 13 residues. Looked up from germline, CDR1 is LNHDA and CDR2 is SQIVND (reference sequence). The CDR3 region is CASSPTSTDTQYF. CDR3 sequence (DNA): TGTGCCAGTAGCCCGACTAGCACAGATACGCAGTATTTT.

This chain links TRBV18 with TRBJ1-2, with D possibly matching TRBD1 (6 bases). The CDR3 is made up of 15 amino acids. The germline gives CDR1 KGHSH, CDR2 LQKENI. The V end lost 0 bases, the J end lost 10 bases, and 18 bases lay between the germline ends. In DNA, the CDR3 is TGTGCCAGCTCACCACCGACAGGCTATGAATGGGTCTACACCTTC. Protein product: CASSPPTGYEWVYTF.

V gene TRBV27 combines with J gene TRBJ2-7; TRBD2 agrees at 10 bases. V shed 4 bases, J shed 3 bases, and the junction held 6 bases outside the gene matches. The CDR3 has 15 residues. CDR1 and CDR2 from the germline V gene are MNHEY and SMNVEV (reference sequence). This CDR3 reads CASSWGLAGVYEQYF. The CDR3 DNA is TGTGCCAGCAGTTGGGGGCTAGCGGGAGTCTACGAGCAGTACTTC.

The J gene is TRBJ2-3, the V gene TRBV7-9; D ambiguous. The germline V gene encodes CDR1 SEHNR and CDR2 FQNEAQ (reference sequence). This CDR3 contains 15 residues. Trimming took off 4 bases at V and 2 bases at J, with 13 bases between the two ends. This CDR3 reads CASSSTRTYTDTQYF. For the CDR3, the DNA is TGTGCCAGCAGCTCTACTCGAACTTACACAGATACGCAGTATTTT.